This T cell receptor (beta chain) was obtained from a study of blood T cell repertoires in COVID-19. Study summary: The United States, Italy and Spain supplied acute and convalescent COVID-19 samples.

Profiling relied on immunoSEQ multiplex PCR, and the TCRdb table lists in-frame clones only, not all of them. The sample shows roughly 30,000 clones, roughly 85% of them seen only once. V lost 1 base and J 4 bases, leaving 10 bases between the germline ends. The CDR3 runs 14 residues. Germline V gives CDR1 SGHAT, CDR2 FQNNGV. This TCR came from a human donor in a cohort sampled during active COVID-19. This chain uses TRBV11-2 with TRBJ1-2; no reliable D call. Specimen: peripheral blood. CDR3: CASSLGSSFYGYTF. CDR3 in DNA: TGTGCCAGCAGCTTAGGTAGCAGTTTCTATGGCTACACCTTC. Combining the CDR3 with reference TRBV11-2 and TRBJ1-2 gives the whole variable domain EAGVAQSPRYKIIEKRQSVAFWCNPISGHATLYWYQQILGQGPKLLIQFQNNGVVDDSQLPKDRFSAERLKGVDSTLKIQPAKLEDSAVYLCASSLGSSFYGYTFGSGTRLTVV.